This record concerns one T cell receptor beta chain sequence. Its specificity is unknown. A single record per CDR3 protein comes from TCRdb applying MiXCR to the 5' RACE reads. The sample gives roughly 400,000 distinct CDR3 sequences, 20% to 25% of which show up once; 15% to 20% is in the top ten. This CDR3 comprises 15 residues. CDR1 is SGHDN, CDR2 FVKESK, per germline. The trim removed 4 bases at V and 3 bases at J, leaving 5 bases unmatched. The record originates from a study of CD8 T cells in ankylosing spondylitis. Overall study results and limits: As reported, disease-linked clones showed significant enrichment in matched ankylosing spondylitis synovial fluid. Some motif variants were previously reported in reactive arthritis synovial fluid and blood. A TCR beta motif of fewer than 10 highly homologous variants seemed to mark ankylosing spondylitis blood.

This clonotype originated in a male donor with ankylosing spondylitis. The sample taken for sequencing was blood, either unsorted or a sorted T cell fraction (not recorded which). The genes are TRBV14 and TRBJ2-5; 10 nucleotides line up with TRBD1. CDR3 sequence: CASSRSGTGEETQYF. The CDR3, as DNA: TGTGCCAGCAGCCGCTCAGGGACAGGGGAAGAGACCCAGTACTTC.